This is a list of T cell receptor beta chains from one sample in a study of blood T cell repertoires in COVID-19. Libraries were prepared by immunoSEQ multiplex PCR; TCRdb keeps only in-frame clonotypes and omits some of them. The table lists 90,000 to 150,000 clones, around nine tenths of them singletons. Sequencing was done on a sample of peripheral blood. The receptors stem from a woman aged 45-65 years with acute or convalescent COVID-19. CDR3s include the opening cysteine and the closing phenylalanine or tryptophan. D genes are given only for firm matches. The size entry is marked missing in some rows and otherwise reads once, few, many or a size class.

clone_size | j_call | d_call | v_call | cdr3_nt | cdr3_aa
- | TRBJ1-5 | - | TRBV18 | TGTGCCAGCTCACCACCCAACAGGGCGGATCAGCCCCAGCATTTT | CASSPPNRADQPQHF
- | TRBJ2-7 | TRBD1 | TRBV5-4 | TGTGCCAGCAGCTTAGACAGGGGGCTCTACGAGCAGTACTTC | CASSLDRGLYEQYF
- | TRBJ1-2 | - | TRBV6-5 | TGTGCCAGCAGTTACTCGGGCTCTCTCGGCTATGGCTACACCTTC | CASSYSGSLGYGYTF
- | TRBJ1-1 | - | TRBV2 | TGTGCCAGCAGGGTCCGCACTGGCACTGAAGCTTTCTTT | CASRVRTGTEAFF
- | TRBJ2-2 | - | TRBV6-5 | TGTGCCAGCAGTTCCCGGACTTACACCGGGGAGCTGTTTTTT | CASSSRTYTGELFF
- | TRBJ1-5 | - | TRBV24-1 | TGTGCCACCAGTGTCCAGGGGTCAAATCAGCCCCAGCATTTT | CATSVQGSNQPQHF
- | TRBJ2-2 | - | TRBV11-2 | TGTGCCAGCAGCCCCAGGGGAGGGGAAGGCGGGGAGCTGTTTTTT | CASSPRGGEGGELFF
- | TRBJ1-1 | TRBD1 | TRBV6-1 | TGTGCCAGCAGTGAAGCGGACAGGAGGGAGATGAACACTGAAGCTTTCTTT | CASSEADRREMNTEAFF
- | TRBJ1-1 | - | TRBV11-3 | TGTGCCAGCAGCTTAATCTTGGGGGCTCAGGGAGCTGAAGCTTTCTTT | CASSLILGAQGAEAFF
- | TRBJ2-1 | - | TRBV20-1 | TGCAGTGCTAGACACTACAATGAGCAGTTCTTC | CSARHYNEQFF
- | TRBJ2-5 | - | TRBV9 | TGTGCCAGCAGCGTAGCCCCGGGAGAAGAGACCCAGTACTTC | CASSVAPGEETQYF
- | TRBJ1-6 | - | TRBV3-1/TRBV3-2 | TGTGCCAGCAGCCAGTCATCTTCACCCCTCCACTTT | CASSQSSSPLHF
- | TRBJ1-5 | - | TRBV19 | TGTGCCAGTAGTAGGGGGTGGGCACAGGGAAGCAATCAGCCCCAGCATTTT | CASSRGWAQGSNQPQHF
once | TRBJ1-2 | TRBD1 | TRBV25-1 | TGTGCCAGCAGTGCGGACAGGGGGAAAGGCTACACCTTC | CASSADRGKGYTF
- | TRBJ1-1 | TRBD1 | TRBV19 | TGTGCCAGTACCATTCCCGGGACAGCGACCTTGAGCACTGAAGCTTTCTTT | CASTIPGTATLSTEAFF
- | TRBJ1-1 | - | TRBV10-3 | TGTGCCATCAGCGTAGGTCGGGGCACTGAAGCTTTCTTT | CAISVGRGTEAFF
- | TRBJ2-7 | TRBD1 | TRBV2 | TGTGCCAGCAGGCGAGGGGACAGACAGACCTACGAGCAGTACTTC | CASRRGDRQTYEQYF